This T cell receptor beta chain was sequenced for a study of shared clonotypes between healthy human individuals. Study-wide findings and caveats: Memory subsets generally showed lower estimated richness than naive subsets. Non-shared clonotypes had lower generation probabilities than clonotypes shared by all four sorted-subset donors.

With regard to this clone: Its target is unknown.

Germline CDR1 reads MNHEY; CDR2 reads SVGAGI. V was trimmed by 6 bases and J by 13 bases, leaving 13 bases between them. The CDR3 has 11 amino acids. Assay used: immunoSEQ multiplex PCR; TCRdb lists only in-frame clones, some missing. Of over 2 million clones detected, 85% to 95% appear once; the ten largest clones hold around 0.13%. This chain links TRBV6-5 with TRBJ2-1; the D gene is possibly TRBD1 (6 bases). This TCR was sampled from a man younger than 30 in good health. Sequencing input: naive CD4+ T cells sorted from blood. Subset in this sample: CD45RA+ positively selected. In nucleotides, the CDR3 is TGTGCCAGCAGCAGGGGAGAACTTCAGTTCTTC. As protein: CASSRGELQFF.